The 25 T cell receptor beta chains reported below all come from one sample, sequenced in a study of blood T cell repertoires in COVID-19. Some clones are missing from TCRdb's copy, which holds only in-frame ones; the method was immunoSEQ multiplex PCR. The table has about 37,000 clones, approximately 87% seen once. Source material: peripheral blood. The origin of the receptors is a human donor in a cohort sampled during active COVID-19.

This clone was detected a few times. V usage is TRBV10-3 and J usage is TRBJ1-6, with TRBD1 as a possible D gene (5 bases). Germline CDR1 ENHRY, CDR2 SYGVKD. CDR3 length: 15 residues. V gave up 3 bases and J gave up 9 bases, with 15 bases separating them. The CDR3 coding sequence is TGTGCCATCAGTGAAAGGGGATGGGGCTCTTCACCCCTCCACTTT. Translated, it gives CAISERGWGSSPLHF.

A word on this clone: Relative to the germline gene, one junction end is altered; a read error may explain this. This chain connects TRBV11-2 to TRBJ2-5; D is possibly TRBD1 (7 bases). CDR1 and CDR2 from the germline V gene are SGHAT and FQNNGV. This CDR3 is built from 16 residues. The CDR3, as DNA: TGTGCCAGCAGCCTAGAAACGTGGAGGGGGCAGGAGACCCAGTACTTC. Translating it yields CASSLETWRGQETQYF. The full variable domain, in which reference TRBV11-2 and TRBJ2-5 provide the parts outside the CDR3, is EAGVAQSPRYKIIEKRQSVAFWCNPISGHATLYWYQQILGQGPKLLIQFQNNGVVDDSQLPKDRFSAERLKGVDSTLKIQPAKLEDSAVYLCASSLETWRGQETQYFGPGTRLLVL.

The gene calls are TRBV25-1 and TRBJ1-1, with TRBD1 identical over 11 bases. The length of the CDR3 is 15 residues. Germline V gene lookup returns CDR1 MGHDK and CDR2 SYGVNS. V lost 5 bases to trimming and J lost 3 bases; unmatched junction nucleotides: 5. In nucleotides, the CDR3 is TGTGCCAGCAGTCCGAGGACAGGGGGCTACACTGAAGCTTTCTTT. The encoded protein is CASSPRTGGYTEAFF.

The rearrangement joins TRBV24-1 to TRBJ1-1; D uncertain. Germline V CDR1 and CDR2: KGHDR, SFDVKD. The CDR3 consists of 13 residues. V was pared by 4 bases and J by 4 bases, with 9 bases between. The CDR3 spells CATSEAGRTEAFF. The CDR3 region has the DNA TGTGCCACCAGTGAGGCAGGCCGCACTGAAGCTTTCTTT.

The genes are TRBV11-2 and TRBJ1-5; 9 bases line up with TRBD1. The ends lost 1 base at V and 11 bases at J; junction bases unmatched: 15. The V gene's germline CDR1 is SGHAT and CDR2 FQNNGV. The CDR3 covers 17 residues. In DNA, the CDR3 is TGTGCCAGCAGCTTAGCTCTACCGGGACAGGGCACATCTGCCCAGCATTTT. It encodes CASSLALPGQGTSAQHF.

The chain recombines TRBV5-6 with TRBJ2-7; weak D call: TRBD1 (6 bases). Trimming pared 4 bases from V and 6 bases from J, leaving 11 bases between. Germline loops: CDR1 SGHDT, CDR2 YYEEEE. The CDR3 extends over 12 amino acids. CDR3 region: CASSQTGVEQYF. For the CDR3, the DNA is TGTGCCAGCAGCCAGACAGGTGTCGAGCAGTACTTC.

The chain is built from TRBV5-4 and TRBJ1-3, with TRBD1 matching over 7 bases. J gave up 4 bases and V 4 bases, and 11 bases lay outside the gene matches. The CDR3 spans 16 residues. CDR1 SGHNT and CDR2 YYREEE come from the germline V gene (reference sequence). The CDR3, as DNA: TGTGCCAGCAGCCCGACAGGGCCCAAACCGGGAAACACCATATATTTT. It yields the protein CASSPTGPKPGNTIYF.

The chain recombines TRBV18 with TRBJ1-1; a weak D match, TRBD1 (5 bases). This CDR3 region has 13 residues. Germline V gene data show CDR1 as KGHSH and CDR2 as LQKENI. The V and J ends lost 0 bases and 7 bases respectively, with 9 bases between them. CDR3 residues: CASSPPTAIEAFF. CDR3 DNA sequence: TGTGCCAGCTCACCACCGACAGCCATTGAAGCTTTCTTT. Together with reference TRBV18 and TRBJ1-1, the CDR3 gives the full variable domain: NAGVMQNPRHLVRRRGQEARLRCSPMKGHSHVYWYRQLPEEGLKFMVYLQKENIIDESGMPKERFSAEFPKEGPSILRIQQVVRGDSAAYFCASSPPTAIEAFFGQGTRLTVV.

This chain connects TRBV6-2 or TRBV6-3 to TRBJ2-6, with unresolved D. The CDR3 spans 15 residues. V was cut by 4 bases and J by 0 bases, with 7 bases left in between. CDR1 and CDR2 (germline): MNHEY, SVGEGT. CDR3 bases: TGTGCCAGCAGTTCGAGAAACTCTGGGGCCAACGTCCTGACTTTC. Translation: CASSSRNSGANVLTF.

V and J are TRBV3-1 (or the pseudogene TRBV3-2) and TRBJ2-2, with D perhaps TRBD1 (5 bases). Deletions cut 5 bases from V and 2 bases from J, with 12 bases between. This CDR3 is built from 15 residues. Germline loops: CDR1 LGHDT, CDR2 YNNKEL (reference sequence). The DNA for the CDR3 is TGTGCCAGCAGCGCCACAGGAGCCAACACCGGGGAGCTGTTTTTT. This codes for CASSATGANTGELFF.

The CDR3 spells CATGLAGGGEQYF. CDR3 DNA sequence: TGTGCCACAGGACTAGCGGGGGGCGGCGAGCAGTACTTC. The chain is built from TRBV24-1 and TRBJ2-7; TRBD2 matches 14 bases. With V trimmed by 10 bases and J by 6 bases, 4 bases remained unmatched. The CDR3 is 13 residues long. Germline CDR1 KGHDR, CDR2 SFDVKD.

CDR3 in amino acids: CASSQETVSGEQYF. CDR3 coding DNA: TGTGCCAGCAGCCAAGAAACCGTATCGGGCGAGCAGTACTTC. This chain connects TRBV4-2 to TRBJ2-7; D not resolved. In germline, CDR1 is LGHNA, CDR2 YNFKEQ. This CDR3 has 14 amino acids. Trimming stripped 0 bases from V and 6 bases from J, with 12 bases between.

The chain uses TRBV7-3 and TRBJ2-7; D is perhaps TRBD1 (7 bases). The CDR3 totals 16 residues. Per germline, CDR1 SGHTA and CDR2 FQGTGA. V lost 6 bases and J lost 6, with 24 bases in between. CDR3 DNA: TGTGCCAGCAGTCTTGGCGGGACAGCTTCGTATAGCGAGCAGTACTTC. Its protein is CASSLGGTASYSEQYF.

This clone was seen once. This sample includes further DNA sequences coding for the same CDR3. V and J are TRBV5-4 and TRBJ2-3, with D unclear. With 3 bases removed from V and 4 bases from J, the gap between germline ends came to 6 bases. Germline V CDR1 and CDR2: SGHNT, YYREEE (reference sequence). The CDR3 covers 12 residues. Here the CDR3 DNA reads TGTGCCAGCAGCTCCAGCGCAGATACGCAGTATTTT. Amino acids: CASSSSADTQYF.

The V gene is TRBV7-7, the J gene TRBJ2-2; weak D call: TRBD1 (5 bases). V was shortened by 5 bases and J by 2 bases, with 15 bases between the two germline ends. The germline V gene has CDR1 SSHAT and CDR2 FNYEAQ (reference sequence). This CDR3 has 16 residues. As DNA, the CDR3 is TGTGCCAGCAGCACCCTGGGGCCCACTAACACCGGGGAGCTGTTTTTT. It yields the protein CASSTLGPTNTGELFF. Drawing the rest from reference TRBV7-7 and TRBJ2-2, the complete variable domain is GAGVSQSPRYKVTKRGQDVTLRCDPISSHATLYWYQQALGQGPEFLTYFNYEAQPDKSGLPSDRFSAERPEGSISTLTIQRTEQRDSAMYRCASSTLGPTNTGELFFGEGSRLTVL.

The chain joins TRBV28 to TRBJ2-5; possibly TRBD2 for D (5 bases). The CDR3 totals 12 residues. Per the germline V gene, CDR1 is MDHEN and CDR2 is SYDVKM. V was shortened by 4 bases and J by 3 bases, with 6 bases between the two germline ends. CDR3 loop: CASSSGKETQYF. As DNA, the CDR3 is TGTGCCAGCAGTTCGGGGAAAGAGACCCAGTACTTC. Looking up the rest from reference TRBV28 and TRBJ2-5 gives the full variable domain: DVKVTQSSRYLVKRTGEKVFLECVQDMDHENMFWYRQDPGLGLRLIYFSYDVKMKEKGDIPEGYSVSREKKERFSLILESASTNQTSMYLCASSSGKETQYFGPGTRLLVL.

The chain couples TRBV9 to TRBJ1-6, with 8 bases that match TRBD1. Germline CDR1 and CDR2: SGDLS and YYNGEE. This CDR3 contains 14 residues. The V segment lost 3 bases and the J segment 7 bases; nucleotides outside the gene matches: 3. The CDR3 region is CASSAGDRNSPLHF. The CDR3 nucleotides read TGTGCCAGCAGCGCCGGGGACAGGAATTCACCCCTCCACTTT.

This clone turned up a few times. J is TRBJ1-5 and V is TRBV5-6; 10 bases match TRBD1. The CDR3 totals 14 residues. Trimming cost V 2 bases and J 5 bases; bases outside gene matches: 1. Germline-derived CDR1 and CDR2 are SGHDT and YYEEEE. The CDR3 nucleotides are TGTGCCAGCAGCTTCGGACAGGGGGATCAGCCCCAGCATTTT. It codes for CASSFGQGDQPQHF.

The CDR3 protein is CASSFSGTSESTQYF. The CDR3 DNA reads TGCGCCAGCAGCTTCTCCGGGACTAGCGAATCAACCCAGTACTTC. This chain uses TRBV5-1 with TRBJ2-5, with 10 bases fitting TRBD2. The germline gives CDR1 SGHRS, CDR2 YFSETQ. V lost 2 bases to trimming and J lost 8 bases; unmatched junction nucleotides: 9. The CDR3 has 15 amino acids.

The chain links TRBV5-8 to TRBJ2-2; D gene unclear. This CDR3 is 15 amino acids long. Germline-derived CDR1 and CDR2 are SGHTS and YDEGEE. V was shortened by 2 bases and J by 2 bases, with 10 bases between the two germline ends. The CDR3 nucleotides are TGTGCCAGCAGCTTAACCCCAGGAAACACCGGGGAGCTGTTTTTT. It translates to CASSLTPGNTGELFF.

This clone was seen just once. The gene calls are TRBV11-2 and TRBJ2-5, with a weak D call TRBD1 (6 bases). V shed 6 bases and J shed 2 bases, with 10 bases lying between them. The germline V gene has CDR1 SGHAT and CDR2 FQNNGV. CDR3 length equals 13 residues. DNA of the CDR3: TGTGCCAGCAGGCTAGGGGGACAAGAGACCCAGTACTTC. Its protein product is CASRLGGQETQYF.

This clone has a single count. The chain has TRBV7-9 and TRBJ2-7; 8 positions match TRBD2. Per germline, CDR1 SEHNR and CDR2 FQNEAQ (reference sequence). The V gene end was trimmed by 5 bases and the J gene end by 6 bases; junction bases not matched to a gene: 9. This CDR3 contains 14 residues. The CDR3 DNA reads TGTGCCAGCAGCCTGTCGGGGGGGGCCCGCGAGCAGTACTTC. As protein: CASSLSGGAREQYF.

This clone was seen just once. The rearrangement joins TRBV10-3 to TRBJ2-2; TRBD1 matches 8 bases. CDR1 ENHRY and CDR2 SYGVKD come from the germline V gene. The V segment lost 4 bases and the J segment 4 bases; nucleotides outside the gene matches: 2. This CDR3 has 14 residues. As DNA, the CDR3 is TGTGCCATCAGTGGACAGGGGAGCACCGGGGAGCTGTTTTTT. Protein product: CAISGQGSTGELFF.

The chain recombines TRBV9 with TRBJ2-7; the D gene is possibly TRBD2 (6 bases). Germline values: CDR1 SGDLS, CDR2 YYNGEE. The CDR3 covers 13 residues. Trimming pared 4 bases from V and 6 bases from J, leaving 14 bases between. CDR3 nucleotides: TGTGCCAGCAGCACCAGTGGGGGGAGCGAGCAGTACTTC. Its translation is CASSTSGGSEQYF.

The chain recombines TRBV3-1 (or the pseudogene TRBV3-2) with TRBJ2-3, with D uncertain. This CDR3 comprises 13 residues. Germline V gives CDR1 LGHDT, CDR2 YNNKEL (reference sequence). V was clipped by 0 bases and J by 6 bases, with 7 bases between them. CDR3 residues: CASSQEARDTQYF. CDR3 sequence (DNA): TGTGCCAGCAGCCAAGAAGCGCGGGATACGCAGTATTTT.